These 3 T cell receptor beta chains came from one sample sequenced in a study of T cell responses to AZD1222 COVID-19 vaccine. Sequencing used immunoSEQ multiplex PCR; TCRdb keeps in-frame clones, though not all of them. The table has some 100,000 clones, about 89% seen once. This sample comprised peripheral blood, obtained on day 0 of AZD1222 vaccination. All receptors come from an adult in good health.

The rearrangement uses TRBV28 and TRBJ1-5; D not resolved. Trimming cost V 5 bases and J 0 bases, with 17 bases left between them. The CDR3 loop spans 17 amino acids. Germline CDR1 MDHEN, CDR2 SYDVKM. The CDR3 is CASSRTRARYSNQPQHF. Written as DNA, the CDR3 is TGTGCCAGCAGTCGGACCCGGGCCCGTTATAGCAATCAGCCCCAGCATTTT.

This clone has just one count. V is TRBV14 and J is TRBJ2-7, with 10 positions matching TRBD1. The length of the CDR3 is 17 residues. The junction had 11 bases not matched to a gene; V was cut back by 1 base and J by 5 bases. Germline-derived CDR1 and CDR2 are SGHDN and FVKESK. CDR3 sequence: CASSQVFAGQGYHEQYF. CDR3 DNA sequence: TGTGCCAGCAGCCAAGTGTTCGCGGGACAGGGGTACCACGAGCAGTACTTC.

The rearrangement links TRBV6-5 to TRBJ1-2; D not resolved. V lost 0 bases and J lost 7, with 18 bases in between. This CDR3 is 16 amino acids long. Germline V lookup: CDR1 MNHEY, CDR2 SVGAGI. The CDR3 loop reads CASSYSTQFGGPGYTF. Here the CDR3 DNA reads TGTGCCAGCAGTTACTCGACTCAGTTTGGAGGGCCTGGCTACACCTTC.